This TCR beta chain was captured in a study of human T cells and chemical hapten exposure. Sample time point: patch test 1, 2 weeks after DPC sensitization. Treatment reported: therapeutic diphenylcyclopropenone sensitization with weekly scalp DPC. TCRdb ran MiXCR on the RACE reads and lists one entry per CDR3 protein. Of tens of thousands of distinct CDR3 sequences listed, 9.3% are singletons. This clonotype was counted ten times or more. CDR1 is SGHVS and CDR2 is FQNEAQ in the germline V gene. Trimming took 0 bases from V and 4 from J, leaving 12 bases between them. The CDR3 is 15 amino acids. Sequenced material: whole blood, taken in connection with sensitization to the hapten diphenylcyclopropenone (DPC). The chain is built from TRBV7-8 and TRBJ2-5, with a weak D call TRBD1 (6 bases). The receptor was derived from a woman aged 40-49 years with alopecia areata. Some clones in this sample may be carry-over from other donors' samples. In nucleotides, the CDR3 is TGTGCCAGCAGCTTAGCGGGACAAGAAGGAGAGACCCAGTACTTC. Protein product: CASSLAGQEGETQYF.